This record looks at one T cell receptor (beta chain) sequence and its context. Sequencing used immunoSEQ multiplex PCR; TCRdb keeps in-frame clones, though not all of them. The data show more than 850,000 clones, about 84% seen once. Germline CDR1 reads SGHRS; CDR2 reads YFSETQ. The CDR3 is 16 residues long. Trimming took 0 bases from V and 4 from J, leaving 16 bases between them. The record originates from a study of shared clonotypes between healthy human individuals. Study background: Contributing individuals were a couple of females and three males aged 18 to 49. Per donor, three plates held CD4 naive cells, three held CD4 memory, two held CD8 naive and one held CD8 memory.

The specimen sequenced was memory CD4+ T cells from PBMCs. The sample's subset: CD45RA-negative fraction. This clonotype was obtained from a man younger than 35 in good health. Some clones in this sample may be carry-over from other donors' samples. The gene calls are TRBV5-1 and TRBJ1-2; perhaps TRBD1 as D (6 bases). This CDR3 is CASSLEVAGDAYGYTF. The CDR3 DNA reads TGCGCCAGCAGCTTGGAGGTGGCAGGGGATGCCTATGGCTACACCTTC.